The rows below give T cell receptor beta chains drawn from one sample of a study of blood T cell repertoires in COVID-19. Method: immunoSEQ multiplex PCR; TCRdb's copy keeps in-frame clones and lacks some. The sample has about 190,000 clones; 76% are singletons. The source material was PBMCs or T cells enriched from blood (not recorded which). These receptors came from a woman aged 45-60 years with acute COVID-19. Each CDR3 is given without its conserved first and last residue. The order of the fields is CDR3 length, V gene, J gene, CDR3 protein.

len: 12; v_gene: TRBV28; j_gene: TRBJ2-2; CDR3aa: ASSAGGPTGELF
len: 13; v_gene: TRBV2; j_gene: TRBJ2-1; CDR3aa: ASSELAGEYNEQF
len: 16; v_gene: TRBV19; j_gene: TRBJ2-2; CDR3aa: ASSRLLAGPPGTGELF
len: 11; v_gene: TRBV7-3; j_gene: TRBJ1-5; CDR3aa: ASSPGSNQPQH
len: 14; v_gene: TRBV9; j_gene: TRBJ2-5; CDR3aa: ASSVGLAGGQETQY
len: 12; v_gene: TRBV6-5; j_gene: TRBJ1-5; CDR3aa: ASGERQSHQPQH
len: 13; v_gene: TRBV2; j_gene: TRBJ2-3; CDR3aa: ASSEVSGQADTQY
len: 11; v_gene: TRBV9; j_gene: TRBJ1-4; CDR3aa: ASSPGTAEKLF
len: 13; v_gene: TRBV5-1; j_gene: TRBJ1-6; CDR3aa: ASSSTGQDNSPLH
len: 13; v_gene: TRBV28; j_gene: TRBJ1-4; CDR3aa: ASSFRGGVNEKLF
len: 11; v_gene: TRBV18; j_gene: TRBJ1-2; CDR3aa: ASSPDRGYGYT
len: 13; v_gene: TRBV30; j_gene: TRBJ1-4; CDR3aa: ACQKEGATNEKLF
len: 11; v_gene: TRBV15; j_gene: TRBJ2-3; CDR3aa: ATSREDRHTQY
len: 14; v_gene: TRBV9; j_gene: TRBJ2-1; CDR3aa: ASSPIMGGRGNEQF
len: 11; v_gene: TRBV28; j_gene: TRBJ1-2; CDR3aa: ASVAQVNYGYT
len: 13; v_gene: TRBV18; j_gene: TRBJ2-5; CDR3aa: ASSPPQGGRETQY
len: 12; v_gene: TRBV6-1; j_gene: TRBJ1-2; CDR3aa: ASSEAQRGYGYT
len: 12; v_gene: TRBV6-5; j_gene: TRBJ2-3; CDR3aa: ASSSTLGSDTQY
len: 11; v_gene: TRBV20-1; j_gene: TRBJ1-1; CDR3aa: SASYTGYTEAF
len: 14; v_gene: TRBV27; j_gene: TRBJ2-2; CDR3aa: ASSQTSWTNTGELF
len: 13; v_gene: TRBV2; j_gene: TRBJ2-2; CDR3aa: ASRTYRGNTGELF
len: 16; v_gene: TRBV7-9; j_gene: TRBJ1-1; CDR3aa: ASSPARGGGAGNTEAF
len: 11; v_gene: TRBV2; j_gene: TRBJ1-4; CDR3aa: ASQGSGNEKLF
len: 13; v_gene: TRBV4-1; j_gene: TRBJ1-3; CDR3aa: ASSHPVGSGNTIY
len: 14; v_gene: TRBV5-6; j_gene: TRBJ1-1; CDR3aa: ASSRHSGQLNTEAF
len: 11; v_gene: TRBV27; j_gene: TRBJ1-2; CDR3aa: ASSLRGFYGYT
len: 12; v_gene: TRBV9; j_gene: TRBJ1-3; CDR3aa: ASSVEQAGNTIY